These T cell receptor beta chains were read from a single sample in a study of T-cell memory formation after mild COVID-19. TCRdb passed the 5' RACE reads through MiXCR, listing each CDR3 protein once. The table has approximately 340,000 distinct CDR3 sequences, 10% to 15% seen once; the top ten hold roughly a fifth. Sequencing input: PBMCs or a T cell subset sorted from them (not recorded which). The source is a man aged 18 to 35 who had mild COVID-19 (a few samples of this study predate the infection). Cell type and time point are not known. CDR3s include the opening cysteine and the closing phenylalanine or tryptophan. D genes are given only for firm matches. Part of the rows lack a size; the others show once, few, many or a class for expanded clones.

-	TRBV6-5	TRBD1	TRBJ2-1	TGTGCCAGCAGCCGTTGGACAGGGGATAACAATGAGCAGTTCTTC	CASSRWTGDNNEQFF
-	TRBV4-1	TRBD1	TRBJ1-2	TGCGCCAGCAGCCTCAGGACAGGGGGCAGCTATGGCTACACCTTC	CASSLRTGGSYGYTF
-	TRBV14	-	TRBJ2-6	TGTGCCAGCAGCCGCCCACCTGGGGCCAACGTCCTGACTTTC	CASSRPPGANVLTF
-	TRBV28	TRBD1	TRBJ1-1	TGTGCCAGCAACCGACAGGGGAACACTGAAGCTTTCTTT	CASNRQGNTEAFF
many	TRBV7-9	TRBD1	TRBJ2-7	TGTGCCAGCAGCCGCAGACAGGGGGAGTTGGACGAGCAGTACTTC	CASSRRQGELDEQYF
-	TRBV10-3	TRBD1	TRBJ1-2	TGTGCCATCAGTGAGACAGGGGGCGGCTATGGCTACACCTTC	CAISETGGGYGYTF
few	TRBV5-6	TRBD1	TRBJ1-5	TGTGCCAGCAGCTCGATCGGGACAGGGGGGAGCAATCAGCCCCAGCATTTT	CASSSIGTGGSNQPQHF
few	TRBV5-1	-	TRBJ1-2	TGCGCCAGCAGCTTGGGCCACTCCTATGGCTACACCTTC	CASSLGHSYGYTF
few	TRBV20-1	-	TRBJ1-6	TGCAGTGCTAGAGAAGACAGAGATTCACCCCTCCACTTT	CSAREDRDSPLHF
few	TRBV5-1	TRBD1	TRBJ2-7	TGCGCCAGCAGCTTGGGGCGACAGGGGTATTCCCACGAGCAGTACTTC	CASSLGRQGYSHEQYF
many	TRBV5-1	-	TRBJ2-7	TGCGCCAGCAGCTTGGAGACTGGGCTGGGTGAGCAGTACTTC	CASSLETGLGEQYF
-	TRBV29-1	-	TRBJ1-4	TGCAGCGTTGGGAGAAGGACTAATGAAAAACTGTTTTTT	CSVGRRTNEKLFF
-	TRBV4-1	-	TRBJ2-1	TGCGCCAGCAGCCAAGTGGGTCCCGAACTCCCACTAGCACGATTATCCAATGAGCAGTTCTTC	CASSQVGPELPLARLSNEQFF
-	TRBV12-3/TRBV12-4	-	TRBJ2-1	TGTGCCAGCAGCCTTCTGATGCGGGATGAGCAGTTCTTC	CASSLLMRDEQFF
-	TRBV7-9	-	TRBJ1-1	TGTGCCAGCAGCTCGCGCGATACAGTCCCCACTGAAGCTTTCTTT	CASSSRDTVPTEAFF
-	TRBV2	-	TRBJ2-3	TGTGCCAGCAGTGACTCGAGGGGTTTCCATGGCACAGATACGCAGTATTTT	CASSDSRGFHGTDTQYF
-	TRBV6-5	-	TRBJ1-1	TGTGCCAGCAGTTACGGGGACGTGAACACTGAAGCTTTCTTT	CASSYGDVNTEAFF
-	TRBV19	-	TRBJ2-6	TGTGCCAGTAGTATGGACCGCCCGGGGGCCAACGTCCTGACTTTC	CASSMDRPGANVLTF
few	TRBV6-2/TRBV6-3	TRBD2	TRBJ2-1	TGTGCCAGCAGTTCACTGACTAGCGGGGACATCAATGAGCAGTTCTTC	CASSSLTSGDINEQFF
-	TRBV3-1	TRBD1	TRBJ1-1	TGTGCCAGCAGCCGCGGACAGGGCGAAGCTTTCTTT	CASSRGQGEAFF
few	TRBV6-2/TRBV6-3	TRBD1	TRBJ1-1	TGTGCCAGCAGTTACTCCATCGACACAGGGGGAACTGAAGCTTTCTTT	CASSYSIDTGGTEAFF
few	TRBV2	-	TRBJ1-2	TGTGCCAGCACAGTACGGAGCTATGGCTACACCTTC	CASTVRSYGYTF
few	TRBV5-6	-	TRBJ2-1	TGTGCCAGCAGCTTGACAGGGAGGGATGAGCAGTTCTTC	CASSLTGRDEQFF
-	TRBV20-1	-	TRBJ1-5	TGCAGTGCTAGAGGTTCAGGATATAGCAATCAGCCCCAGCATTTT	CSARGSGYSNQPQHF
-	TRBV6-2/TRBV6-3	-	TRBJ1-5	TGTGCCAGCAGTCCTTTTGTGGTCAATCAGCCCCAGCATTTT	CASSPFVVNQPQHF
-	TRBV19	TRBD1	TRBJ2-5	TGTGCCAGTAGTAGAGGGGGACAGGGCGCGGAGACCCAGTACTTC	CASSRGGQGAETQYF
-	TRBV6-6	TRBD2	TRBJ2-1	TGTGCCAGCAGTGAGCTGCCCGGGACTAGCAGCAATGAGCAGTTCTTC	CASSELPGTSSNEQFF
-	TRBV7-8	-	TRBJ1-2	TGTGCCAGCAGCTTAGTCCGGATACCTAACTATGGCTACACCTTC	CASSLVRIPNYGYTF
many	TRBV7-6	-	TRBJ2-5	TGTGCCAGCAGCTTAGGCGCGGGGGCCCGAGAGACCCAGTACTTC	CASSLGAGARETQYF
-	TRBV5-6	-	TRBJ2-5	TGTGCCAGCAGGGAGGGGACACTCCAAGAGACCCAGTACTTC	CASREGTLQETQYF
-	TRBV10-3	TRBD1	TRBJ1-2	TGTGCCATCAGTGAGTCAGGGGGCGATTATGGCTACACCTTC	CAISESGGDYGYTF
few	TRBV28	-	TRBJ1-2	TGTGCCAGCAATATCGGGACACGATATGGCTACACCTTC	CASNIGTRYGYTF
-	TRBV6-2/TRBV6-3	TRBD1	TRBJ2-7	TGTGCCAGCAGTGTCAGGGGGTCCACCTCCTACGAGCAGTACTTC	CASSVRGSTSYEQYF
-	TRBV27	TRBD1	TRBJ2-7	TGTGCCAGCCGCTGGGGACAGGGATCCTACGAGCAGTACTTC	CASRWGQGSYEQYF
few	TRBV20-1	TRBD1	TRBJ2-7	TGCAGTGCTCAACGGACAGGGAGGATCTACGAGCAGTACTTC	CSAQRTGRIYEQYF
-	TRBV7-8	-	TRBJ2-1	TGTGCCAGCCGCGGGTTCAGCTCCTACAATGAGCAGTTCTTC	CASRGFSSYNEQFF
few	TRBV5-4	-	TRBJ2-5	TGTGCCAGCAGCTTGTCCCTGGACTATCAGACCCAGTACTTC	CASSLSLDYQTQYF
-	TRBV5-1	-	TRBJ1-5	TGCGCCAGCAGCTTGACGGGAAGGCTCGGTCAGCCCCAGCATTTT	CASSLTGRLGQPQHF
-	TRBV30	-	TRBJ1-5	TGTGCCTGGAGTACCGGCCAAACAGGGAACCAGCCCCAGCATTTT	CAWSTGQTGNQPQHF
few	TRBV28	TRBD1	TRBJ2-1	TGTGCCAGCAGCCGGAACAGGGGTGAGCAGTTCTTC	CASSRNRGEQFF
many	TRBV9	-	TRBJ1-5	TGTGCCAGCAGCGCCGACGGATATAGCAATCAGCCCCAGCATTTT	CASSADGYSNQPQHF
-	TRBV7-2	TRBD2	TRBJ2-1	TGTGCCAGCAGCCCTCGGACTAGGTATGAGCAGTTCTTC	CASSPRTRYEQFF
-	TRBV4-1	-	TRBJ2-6	TGCGCCAGCAGCCAAGATTGGGCCTACGGGAGTCCCTTCCTCGTCGTGGCTGGGGCCAACGTCCTGACTTTC	CASSQDWAYGSPFLVVAGANVLTF
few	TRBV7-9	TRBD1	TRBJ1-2	TGTGCCAGCCAGGGACAGTACTATGGCTACACCTTC	CASQGQYYGYTF
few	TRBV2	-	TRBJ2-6	TGTGCCAGCACCCCGCCCGACAGTACGAGCTCTGGGGCCAACGTCCTGACTTTC	CASTPPDSTSSGANVLTF
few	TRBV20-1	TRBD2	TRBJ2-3	TGCAGTGCTATGCTAGCGGGGGTCACAGATACGCAGTATTTT	CSAMLAGVTDTQYF
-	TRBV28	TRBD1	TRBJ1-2	TGTGCCAGCAGTCCGGCGGACAGGGTGGGTGGCTACACCTTC	CASSPADRVGGYTF